One TCR beta chain is described in this entry. The sample is drawn from a study of blood T cell repertoires in COVID-19. Study details: PBMCs, B-cell-depleted T cells, or T cells provided the cDNA or gDNA that made up the material.

The CDR3 is made up of 15 amino acids. The V end was cut by 6 bases, the J end by 0 bases, with 12 bases between. Germline lookup yields CDR1 MDHEN and CDR2 SYDVKM. Clones were read by immunoSEQ multiplex PCR, and TCRdb kept only the in-frame ones, dropping some. The data hold 150,000 to 200,000 clones, with more than 75% observed a single time. The chain has TRBV28 and TRBJ1-3, with D possibly matching TRBD1 (5 bases). The material sequenced was peripheral blood. This sequence originates from a man between 18 and 29 years old with active or convalescent COVID-19. The CDR3 nucleotides are TGTGCCAGCAGCCCCCCCCAGGGCTCTGGAAACACCATATATTTT. Translation gives CASSPPQGSGNTIYF.